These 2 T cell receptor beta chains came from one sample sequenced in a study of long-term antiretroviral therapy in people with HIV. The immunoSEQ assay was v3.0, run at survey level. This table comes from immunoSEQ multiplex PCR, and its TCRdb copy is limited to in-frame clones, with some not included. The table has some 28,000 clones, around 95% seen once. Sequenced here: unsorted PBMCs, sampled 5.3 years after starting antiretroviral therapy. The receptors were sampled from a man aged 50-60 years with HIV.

Written as DNA, the CDR3 is TGCGCCAGCAGACCCAGTTTGGGGCGGGATGGCGAGCAGTACTTC. As protein: CASRPSLGRDGEQYF. The chain recombines TRBV23-1 with TRBJ2-7; D is possibly TRBD2 (6 bases). TRBV23-1 is known as an ORF, though its function is uncertain. This CDR3 has 15 residues. V shed 6 bases and J shed 6 bases, with 21 bases lying between them.

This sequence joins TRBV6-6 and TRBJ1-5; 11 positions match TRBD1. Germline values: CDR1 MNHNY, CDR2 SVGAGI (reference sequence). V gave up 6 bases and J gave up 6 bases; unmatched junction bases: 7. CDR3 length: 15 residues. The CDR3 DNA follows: TGTGCCAGCAGATGGACAGGGGGCGCAAGTCAGCCCCAGCATTTT. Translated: CASRWTGGASQPQHF.